This T cell receptor (beta chain) was captured in a study of T cell responses to AZD1222 COVID-19 vaccine. Overall study findings and caveats: Only a handful of AZD1222 recipients tested seropositive at baseline. Spike-specific TCRs gained breadth and depth after people received two AZD1222 doses. White British donors predominated, females outnumbered males, and clonal diversity was possibly underestimated.

The CDR3 spans 15 residues. Trimming shortened V by 3 bases and J by 0 bases, and 12 bases separated the two germline ends. The germline CDR1 and CDR2 sequences are GTSNPN and SVGIG (reference sequence). Only in-frame clones appear in the TCRdb table, and some are missing; sequencing was by immunoSEQ multiplex PCR. There are approximately 73,000 clones in the sample; roughly 85% occur only once, and around 2.8% lies in the top ten. On this clone: Its target is not known.

The material was peripheral blood, obtained on day 0 of AZD1222 vaccination. This TCR was sampled from an adult in good health. The gene calls are TRBV30 and TRBJ2-1; the D call may be TRBD1 or TRBD2 (5 bases each). The CDR3 DNA reads TGTGCCTGGAGGGGGCGGGTTAGCTCCTACAATGAGCAGTTCTTC. Amino acids: CAWRGRVSSYNEQFF.